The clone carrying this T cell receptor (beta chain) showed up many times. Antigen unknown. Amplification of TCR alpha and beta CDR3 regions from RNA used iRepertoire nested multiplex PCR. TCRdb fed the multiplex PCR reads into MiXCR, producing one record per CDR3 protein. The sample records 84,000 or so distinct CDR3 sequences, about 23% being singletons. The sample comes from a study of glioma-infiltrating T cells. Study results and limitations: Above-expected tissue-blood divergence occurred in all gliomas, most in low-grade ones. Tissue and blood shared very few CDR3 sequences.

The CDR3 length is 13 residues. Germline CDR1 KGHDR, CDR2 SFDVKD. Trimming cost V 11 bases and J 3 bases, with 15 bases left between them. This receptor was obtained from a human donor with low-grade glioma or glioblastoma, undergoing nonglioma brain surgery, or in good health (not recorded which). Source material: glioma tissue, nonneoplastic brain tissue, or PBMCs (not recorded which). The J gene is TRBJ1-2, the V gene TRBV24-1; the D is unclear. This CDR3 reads CASKAPRDYGYTF. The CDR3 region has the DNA TGTGCCAGCAAGGCCCCAAGGGACTATGGCTACACCTTC.